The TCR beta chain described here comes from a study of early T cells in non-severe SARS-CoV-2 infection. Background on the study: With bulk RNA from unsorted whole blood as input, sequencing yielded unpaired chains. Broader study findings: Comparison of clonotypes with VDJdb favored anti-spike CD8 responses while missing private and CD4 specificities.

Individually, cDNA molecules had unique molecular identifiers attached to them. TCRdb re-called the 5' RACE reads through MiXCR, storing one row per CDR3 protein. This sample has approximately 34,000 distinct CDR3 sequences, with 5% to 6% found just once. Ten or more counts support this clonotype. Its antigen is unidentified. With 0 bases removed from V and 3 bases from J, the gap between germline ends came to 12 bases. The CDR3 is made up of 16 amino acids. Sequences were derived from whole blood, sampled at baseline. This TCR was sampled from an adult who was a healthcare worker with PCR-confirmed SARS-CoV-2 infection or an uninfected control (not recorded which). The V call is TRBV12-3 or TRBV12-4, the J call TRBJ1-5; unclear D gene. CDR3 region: CASSLAVGQLNQPQHF. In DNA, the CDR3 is TGTGCCAGCAGTTTAGCAGTAGGTCAGCTCAATCAGCCCCAGCATTTT.